The rows below give T cell receptor beta chains drawn from one sample of a study of OX40 agonist ivuxolimab in advanced cancers. Sequencing used immunoSEQ multiplex PCR; TCRdb keeps in-frame clones, though not all of them. The sample has approximately 50,000 clones, more than 75% seen once; the top ten hold 12% to 15%. Sequenced material: CD4+ or CD8+ T cells sorted from blood, taken in a trial of the OX40 agonist ivuxolimab. The receptors were sampled from an adult with an advanced solid tumor such as melanoma, head and neck, liver or kidney cancer. Each CDR3 is given with its conserved first and last residue. The D gene is left open where the match is weak. Size is omitted from some rows. Given values are once, few, many or a class for expanded clones.

v_call: TRBV19; cdr3_length: 14; d_call: TRBD1; j_call: TRBJ2-1; clone_size: once; cdr3_aa: CASSRDRGYNEQFF; cdr3_nt: TGTGCCAGTAGCCGGGACAGGGGATACAATGAGCAGTTCTTC
v_call: TRBV19; cdr3_length: 15; d_call: TRBD1; j_call: TRBJ1-1; clone_size: .; cdr3_aa: CASRPAGTVNTEAFF; cdr3_nt: TGTGCCAGTAGGCCAGCCGGGACAGTAAACACTGAAGCTTTCTTT
v_call: TRBV28; cdr3_length: 13; d_call: .; j_call: TRBJ1-1; clone_size: .; cdr3_aa: CASSFLSGTEAFF; cdr3_nt: TGTGCCAGCAGTTTTCTGAGCGGGACTGAAGCTTTCTTT
v_call: TRBV7-2; cdr3_length: 15; d_call: TRBD2; j_call: TRBJ2-7; clone_size: once; cdr3_aa: CASSSRTSGSDEQYF; cdr3_nt: TGTGCCAGCAGCTCCCGGACTAGCGGGAGCGACGAGCAGTACTTC
v_call: TRBV7-2; cdr3_length: 13; d_call: .; j_call: TRBJ1-5; clone_size: .; cdr3_aa: CASSQGQNQPQHF; cdr3_nt: TGTGCCAGCAGCCAAGGACAGAATCAGCCCCAGCATTTT
v_call: TRBV4-1; cdr3_length: 17; d_call: TRBD1; j_call: TRBJ2-1; clone_size: .; cdr3_aa: CASSLAGTGGSGNEQFF; cdr3_nt: TGCGCCAGCAGCCTGGCCGGGACAGGGGGCTCTGGGAATGAGCAGTTCTTC
v_call: TRBV7-6; cdr3_length: 13; d_call: .; j_call: TRBJ2-1; clone_size: .; cdr3_aa: CASSSNSYNEQFF; cdr3_nt: TGTGCCAGCAGCTCGAACTCCTACAATGAGCAGTTCTTC
v_call: TRBV19; cdr3_length: 12; d_call: .; j_call: TRBJ1-3; clone_size: .; cdr3_aa: CASVSSGNTIYF; cdr3_nt: TGTGCCTCCGTGAGCTCTGGAAACACCATATATTTT
v_call: TRBV7-8; cdr3_length: 15; d_call: .; j_call: TRBJ2-5; clone_size: .; cdr3_aa: CASRSLDRATETQYF; cdr3_nt: TGTGCCAGCAGATCACTGGACAGAGCCACAGAGACCCAGTACTTC
v_call: TRBV7-8; cdr3_length: 16; d_call: .; j_call: TRBJ2-5; clone_size: .; cdr3_aa: CASRLGFGGRIETQYF; cdr3_nt: TGTGCCAGCAGGTTGGGTTTTGGAGGGAGGATTGAGACCCAGTACTTC
v_call: TRBV27; cdr3_length: 13; d_call: .; j_call: TRBJ1-1; clone_size: .; cdr3_aa: CASRRTVNTEAFF; cdr3_nt: TGTGCCAGCAGAAGGACGGTGAACACTGAAGCTTTCTTT
v_call: TRBV9; cdr3_length: 13; d_call: .; j_call: TRBJ2-7; clone_size: .; cdr3_aa: CASSVDGGTGQYF; cdr3_nt: TGTGCCAGCAGCGTAGATGGGGGGACGGGGCAGTACTTC
v_call: TRBV7-9; cdr3_length: 13; d_call: .; j_call: TRBJ2-3; clone_size: .; cdr3_aa: CASSPGEADTQYF; cdr3_nt: TGTGCCAGCAGCCCTGGCGAGGCAGATACGCAGTATTTT
v_call: TRBV10-3; cdr3_length: 13; d_call: .; j_call: TRBJ2-5; clone_size: .; cdr3_aa: CAIKGGPQETQYF; cdr3_nt: TGTGCCATCAAGGGAGGCCCCCAAGAGACCCAGTACTTC
v_call: TRBV11-3; cdr3_length: 19; d_call: TRBD1; j_call: TRBJ1-5; clone_size: .; cdr3_aa: CASSCRGDKLKYGNQPQHF; cdr3_nt: TGTGCCAGCAGTTGCAGGGGGGACAAATTAAAATATGGCAATCAGCCCCAGCATTTT
v_call: TRBV29-1; cdr3_length: 10; d_call: .; j_call: TRBJ2-5; clone_size: .; cdr3_aa: CSAATKEQYF; cdr3_nt: TGCAGCGCCGCGACGAAGGAGCAGTACTTC
v_call: TRBV11-2; cdr3_length: 14; d_call: .; j_call: TRBJ2-7; clone_size: .; cdr3_aa: CASSLSGTLYEQYF; cdr3_nt: TGTGCCAGCAGCTTATCCGGAACACTCTACGAGCAGTACTTC
v_call: TRBV11-2; cdr3_length: 17; d_call: .; j_call: TRBJ2-7; clone_size: few; cdr3_aa: CASSRTTVRGSFYEQYF; cdr3_nt: TGTGCCAGCAGCAGAACCACCGTAAGGGGGAGCTTCTACGAGCAGTACTTC
v_call: TRBV10-3; cdr3_length: 15; d_call: TRBD1; j_call: TRBJ1-4; clone_size: .; cdr3_aa: CAISESTGGDEKLFF; cdr3_nt: TGTGCCATCAGTGAGTCGACAGGGGGCGATGAAAAACTGTTTTTT
v_call: TRBV19; cdr3_length: 18; d_call: TRBD1; j_call: TRBJ1-5; clone_size: .; cdr3_aa: CASSSRDRGFLNNQPQHF; cdr3_nt: TGTGCCAGTAGTTCCCGGGACAGGGGTTTTTTGAACAATCAGCCCCAGCATTTT
v_call: TRBV29-1; cdr3_length: 12; d_call: .; j_call: TRBJ1-1; clone_size: .; cdr3_aa: CSVGSGNTEAFF; cdr3_nt: TGCAGCGTTGGGTCCGGGAACACTGAAGCTTTCTTT
v_call: TRBV7-6; cdr3_length: 14; d_call: .; j_call: TRBJ2-7; clone_size: .; cdr3_aa: CASSLALGGFEQYF; cdr3_nt: TGTGCCAGCAGCTTAGCGCTAGGTGGGTTCGAGCAGTACTTC
v_call: TRBV7-2; cdr3_length: 13; d_call: .; j_call: TRBJ2-1; clone_size: .; cdr3_aa: CASSSYFSNEQFF; cdr3_nt: TGTGCCAGCAGCTCCTACTTTAGCAATGAGCAGTTCTTC
v_call: TRBV12-5; cdr3_length: 15; d_call: TRBD1; j_call: TRBJ2-1; clone_size: .; cdr3_aa: CASGPDRGSYNEQFF; cdr3_nt: TGTGCTAGTGGACCTGACAGGGGCTCCTACAATGAGCAGTTCTTC
v_call: TRBV6-6; cdr3_length: 13; d_call: .; j_call: TRBJ1-1; clone_size: .; cdr3_aa: CASSYEGRTEAFF; cdr3_nt: TGTGCCAGCAGTTATGAGGGTAGGACTGAAGCTTTCTTT
v_call: TRBV18; cdr3_length: 14; d_call: .; j_call: TRBJ2-7; clone_size: .; cdr3_aa: CASSPDSISYEQYF; cdr3_nt: TGTGCCAGCTCACCTGATTCTATTTCCTACGAGCAGTACTTC
v_call: TRBV6-1; cdr3_length: 16; d_call: .; j_call: TRBJ2-3; clone_size: .; cdr3_aa: CASSGPGTLSTDTQYF; cdr3_nt: TGTGCCAGCAGTGGGCCTGGGACACTGAGCACAGATACGCAGTATTTT
v_call: TRBV5-1; cdr3_length: 15; d_call: .; j_call: TRBJ2-5; clone_size: .; cdr3_aa: CASSQTRAGEETQYF; cdr3_nt: TGCGCCAGCAGCCAAACTAGAGCCGGCGAAGAGACCCAGTACTTC
v_call: TRBV27; cdr3_length: 14; d_call: TRBD1; j_call: TRBJ1-2; clone_size: .; cdr3_aa: CASSPTGVGYGYTF; cdr3_nt: TGTGCCAGCAGTCCGACAGGGGTCGGCTATGGCTACACCTTC
v_call: TRBV2; cdr3_length: 14; d_call: .; j_call: TRBJ2-2; clone_size: once; cdr3_aa: CASKDGILTGELFF; cdr3_nt: TGTGCCAGCAAGGACGGGATACTCACCGGGGAGCTGTTTTTT
v_call: TRBV6-6; cdr3_length: 14; d_call: .; j_call: TRBJ1-5; clone_size: .; cdr3_aa: CASRTVGAGQPQHF; cdr3_nt: TGTGCCAGCAGAACTGTGGGGGCGGGACAGCCCCAGCATTTT
v_call: TRBV5-1; cdr3_length: 13; d_call: TRBD1; j_call: TRBJ2-7; clone_size: .; cdr3_aa: CASSPGTVYEQYF; cdr3_nt: TGCGCCAGCAGCCCGGGGACAGTCTACGAGCAGTACTTC
v_call: TRBV2; cdr3_length: 13; d_call: .; j_call: TRBJ1-2; clone_size: .; cdr3_aa: CASTNRDRSPGTF; cdr3_nt: TGTGCCAGCACTAACCGGGACCGCTCCCCAGGCACCTTC
v_call: TRBV5-1; cdr3_length: 15; d_call: .; j_call: TRBJ2-1; clone_size: .; cdr3_aa: CASSGGRGSYNEQFF; cdr3_nt: TGCGCCAGCAGTGGGGGGCGGGGCAGCTACAATGAGCAGTTCTTC
v_call: TRBV5-4; cdr3_length: 12; d_call: .; j_call: TRBJ1-1; clone_size: .; cdr3_aa: CASTGLNTEAFF; cdr3_nt: TGTGCCAGTACGGGACTGAACACTGAAGCTTTCTTT
v_call: TRBV5-4; cdr3_length: 18; d_call: .; j_call: TRBJ2-3; clone_size: once; cdr3_aa: CASSPIRRDPKITDTQYF; cdr3_nt: TGTGCCAGCAGCCCCATCCGCCGGGACCCAAAAATCACAGATACGCAGTATTTT
v_call: TRBV27; cdr3_length: 13; d_call: .; j_call: TRBJ1-2; clone_size: .; cdr3_aa: CASMARGFYGYTF; cdr3_nt: TGTGCCAGCATGGCGCGGGGATTCTATGGCTACACCTTC
v_call: TRBV13; cdr3_length: 17; d_call: .; j_call: TRBJ1-2; clone_size: .; cdr3_aa: CASSLALRGAARFGYTF; cdr3_nt: TGTGCCAGCAGCTTAGCCCTGAGGGGGGCTGCGCGTTTTGGCTACACCTTC
v_call: TRBV4-1; cdr3_length: 16; d_call: TRBD2; j_call: TRBJ2-5; clone_size: .; cdr3_aa: CASSQGLAGGQETQYF; cdr3_nt: TGCGCCAGCAGCCAGGGACTAGCGGGAGGCCAAGAGACCCAGTACTTC
v_call: TRBV18; cdr3_length: 17; d_call: .; j_call: TRBJ2-6; clone_size: .; cdr3_aa: CASSLGQGNSGANVLTF; cdr3_nt: TGTGCCAGCTCACTAGGGCAGGGGAACTCTGGGGCCAACGTCCTGACTTTC
v_call: TRBV4-2; cdr3_length: 12; d_call: .; j_call: TRBJ1-4; clone_size: .; cdr3_aa: CASSQEAGRMFF; cdr3_nt: TGTGCCAGCAGCCAAGAAGCAGGCCGAATGTTTTTT
v_call: TRBV5-1; cdr3_length: 14; d_call: .; j_call: TRBJ2-1; clone_size: .; cdr3_aa: CASSLDRVYNEQFF; cdr3_nt: TGCGCCAGCAGCTTGGACAGAGTATACAATGAGCAGTTCTTC
v_call: TRBV28; cdr3_length: 15; d_call: TRBD2; j_call: TRBJ2-7; clone_size: .; cdr3_aa: CASRKTSGRAYEQYF; cdr3_nt: TGTGCCAGCAGGAAGACTAGCGGGAGGGCCTACGAGCAGTACTTC
v_call: TRBV18; cdr3_length: 15; d_call: TRBD1; j_call: TRBJ1-5; clone_size: once; cdr3_aa: CASSRGQGDVQPQHF; cdr3_nt: TGTGCCAGCTCACGTGGACAGGGGGATGTTCAGCCCCAGCATTTT
v_call: TRBV29-1; cdr3_length: 13; d_call: .; j_call: TRBJ2-1; clone_size: .; cdr3_aa: CSPYRSSYNEQFF; cdr3_nt: TGCAGCCCCTACCGTAGCTCCTACAATGAGCAGTTCTTC
v_call: TRBV7-9; cdr3_length: 13; d_call: .; j_call: TRBJ2-7; clone_size: .; cdr3_aa: CASSLAGWNEQYF; cdr3_nt: TGTGCCAGCAGCTTAGCAGGGTGGAACGAGCAGTACTTC
v_call: TRBV14; cdr3_length: 16; d_call: TRBD1; j_call: TRBJ1-4; clone_size: .; cdr3_aa: CASSQPHRGRGEKLFF; cdr3_nt: TGTGCCAGCAGCCAACCCCACAGGGGGCGAGGGGAAAAACTGTTTTTT